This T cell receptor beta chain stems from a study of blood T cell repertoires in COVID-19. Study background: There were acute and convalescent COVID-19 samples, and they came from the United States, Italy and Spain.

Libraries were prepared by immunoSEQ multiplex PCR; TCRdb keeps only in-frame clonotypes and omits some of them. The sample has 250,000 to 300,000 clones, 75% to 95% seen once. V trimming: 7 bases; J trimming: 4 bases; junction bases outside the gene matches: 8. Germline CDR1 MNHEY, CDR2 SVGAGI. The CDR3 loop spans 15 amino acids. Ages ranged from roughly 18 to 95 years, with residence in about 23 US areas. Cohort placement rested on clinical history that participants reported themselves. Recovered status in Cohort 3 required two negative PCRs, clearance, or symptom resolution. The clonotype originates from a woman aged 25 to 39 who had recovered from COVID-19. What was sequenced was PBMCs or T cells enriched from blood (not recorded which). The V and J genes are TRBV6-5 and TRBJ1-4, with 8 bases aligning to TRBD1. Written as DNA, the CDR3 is TGTGCCAGCAAACCCCGGGGACAGGTTAATGAAAAACTGTTTTTT. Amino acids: CASKPRGQVNEKLFF.